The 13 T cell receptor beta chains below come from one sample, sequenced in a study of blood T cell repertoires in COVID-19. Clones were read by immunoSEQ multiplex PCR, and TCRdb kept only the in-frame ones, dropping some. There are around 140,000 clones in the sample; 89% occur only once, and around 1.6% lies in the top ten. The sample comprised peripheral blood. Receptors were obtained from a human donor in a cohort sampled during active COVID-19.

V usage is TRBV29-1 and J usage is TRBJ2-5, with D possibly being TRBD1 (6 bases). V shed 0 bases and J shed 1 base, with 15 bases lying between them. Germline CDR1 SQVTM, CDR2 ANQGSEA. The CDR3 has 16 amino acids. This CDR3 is CSVEDDAGVVQETQYF. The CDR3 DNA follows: TGCAGCGTTGAAGATGATGCAGGGGTCGTCCAAGAGACCCAGTACTTC.

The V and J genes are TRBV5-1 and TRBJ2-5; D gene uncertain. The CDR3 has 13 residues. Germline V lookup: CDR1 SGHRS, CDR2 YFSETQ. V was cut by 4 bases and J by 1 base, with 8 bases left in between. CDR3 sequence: CASSGQTQETQYF. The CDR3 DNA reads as TGCGCCAGCAGCGGGCAGACCCAAGAGACCCAGTACTTC.

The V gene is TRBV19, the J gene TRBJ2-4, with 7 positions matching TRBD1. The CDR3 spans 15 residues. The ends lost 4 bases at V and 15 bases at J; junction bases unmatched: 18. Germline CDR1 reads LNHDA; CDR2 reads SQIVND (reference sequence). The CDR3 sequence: CASSTNPGQAARPYF. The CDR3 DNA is TGTGCCAGTAGTACCAATCCAGGACAGGCCGCACGCCCGTACTTC.

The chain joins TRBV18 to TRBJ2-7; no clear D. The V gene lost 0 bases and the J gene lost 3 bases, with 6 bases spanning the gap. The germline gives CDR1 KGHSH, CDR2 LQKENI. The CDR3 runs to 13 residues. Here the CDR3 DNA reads TGTGCCAGCTCACCACCGACTTTCTACGAGCAGTACTTC. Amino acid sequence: CASSPPTFYEQYF.

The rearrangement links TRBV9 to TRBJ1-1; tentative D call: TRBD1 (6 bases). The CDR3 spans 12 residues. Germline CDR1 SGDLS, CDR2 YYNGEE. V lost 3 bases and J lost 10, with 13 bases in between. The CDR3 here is CASSGEEGGAFF. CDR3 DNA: TGTGCCAGCAGCGGAGAAGAAGGGGGAGCTTTCTTT.

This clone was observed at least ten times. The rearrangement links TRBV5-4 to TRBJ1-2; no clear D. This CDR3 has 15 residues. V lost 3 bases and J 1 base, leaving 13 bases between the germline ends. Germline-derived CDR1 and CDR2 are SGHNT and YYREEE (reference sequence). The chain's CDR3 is CASSSPKADNYGYTF. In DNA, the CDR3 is TGTGCCAGCAGCTCCCCGAAGGCGGATAACTATGGCTACACCTTC.

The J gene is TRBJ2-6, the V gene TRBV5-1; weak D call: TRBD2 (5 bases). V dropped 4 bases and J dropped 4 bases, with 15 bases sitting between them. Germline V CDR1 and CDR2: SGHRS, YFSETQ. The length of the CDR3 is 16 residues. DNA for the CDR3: TGCGCCAGCAGCCGCTCCGGGGTGGACGGGGCCAACGTCCTGACTTTC. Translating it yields CASSRSGVDGANVLTF. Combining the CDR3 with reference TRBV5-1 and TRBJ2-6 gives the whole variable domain KAGVTQTPRYLIKTRGQQVTLSCSPISGHRSVSWYQQTPGQGLQFLFEYFSETQRNKGNFPGRFSGRQFSNSRSEMNVSTLELGDSALYLCASSRSGVDGANVLTFGAGSRLTVL.

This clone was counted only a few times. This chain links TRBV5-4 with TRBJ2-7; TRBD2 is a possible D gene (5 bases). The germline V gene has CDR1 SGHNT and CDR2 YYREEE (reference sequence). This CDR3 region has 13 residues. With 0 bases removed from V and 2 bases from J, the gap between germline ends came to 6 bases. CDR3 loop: CASSLGGTYEQYF. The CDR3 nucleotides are TGTGCCAGCAGCTTGGGAGGGACCTACGAGCAGTACTTC.

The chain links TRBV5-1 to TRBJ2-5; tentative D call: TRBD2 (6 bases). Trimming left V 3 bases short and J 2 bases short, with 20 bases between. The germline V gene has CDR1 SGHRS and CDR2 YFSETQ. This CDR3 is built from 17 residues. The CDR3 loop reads CASSSAQTFSGQETQYF. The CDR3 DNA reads TGCGCCAGCAGCTCCGCCCAAACTTTTAGCGGACAAGAGACCCAGTACTTC.

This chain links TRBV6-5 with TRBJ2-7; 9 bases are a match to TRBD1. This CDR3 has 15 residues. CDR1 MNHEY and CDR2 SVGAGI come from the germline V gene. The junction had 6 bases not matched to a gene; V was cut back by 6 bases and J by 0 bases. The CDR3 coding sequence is TGTGCCAGCAGGAAAGACAGGGGGAACTCCTACGAGCAGTACTTC. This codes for CASRKDRGNSYEQYF.

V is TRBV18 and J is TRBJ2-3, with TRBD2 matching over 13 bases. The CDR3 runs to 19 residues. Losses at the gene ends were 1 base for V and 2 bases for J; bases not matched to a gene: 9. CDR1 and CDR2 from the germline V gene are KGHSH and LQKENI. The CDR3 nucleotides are TGTGCCAGCTCACCACGACTAGCGGGGGGCCGAGACGCCACAGATACGCAGTATTTT. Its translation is CASSPRLAGGRDATDTQYF.

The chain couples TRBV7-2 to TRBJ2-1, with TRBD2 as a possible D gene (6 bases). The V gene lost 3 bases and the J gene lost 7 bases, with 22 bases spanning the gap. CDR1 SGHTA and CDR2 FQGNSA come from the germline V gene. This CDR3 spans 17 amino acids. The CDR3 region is CASSFWTAGPLSNEQFF. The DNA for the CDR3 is TGTGCCAGCAGCTTCTGGACGGCGGGGCCCTTGAGTAATGAGCAGTTCTTC.

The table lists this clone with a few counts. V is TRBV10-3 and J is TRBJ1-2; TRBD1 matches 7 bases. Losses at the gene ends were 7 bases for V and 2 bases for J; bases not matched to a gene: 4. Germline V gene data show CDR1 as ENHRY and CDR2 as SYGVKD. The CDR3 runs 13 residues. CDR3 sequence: CAITSGQNYGYTF. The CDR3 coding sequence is TGTGCCATCACCTCGGGACAGAACTATGGCTACACCTTC.